This T cell receptor beta chain was captured by sequencing in a study of control samples from healthy donors and cancer patients. Germline CDR1 reads SGHNT; CDR2 reads YYREEE (reference sequence). Trimming shortened V by 0 bases and J by 0 bases, and 7 bases separated the two germline ends. The CDR3 spans 15 residues. Profiling relied on immunoSEQ multiplex PCR, and the TCRdb table lists in-frame clones only, not all of them. The sample yields around 100,000 clones, about 90% seen once. Sequencing used blood. The chain recombines TRBV5-4 with TRBJ2-1, with D uncertain. This receptor was obtained from a woman aged 45 to 65 in good health. The CDR3 sequence is CASSLGLSSYNEQFF. CDR3 coding DNA: TGTGCCAGCAGCTTGGGACTTTCCTCCTACAATGAGCAGTTCTTC.